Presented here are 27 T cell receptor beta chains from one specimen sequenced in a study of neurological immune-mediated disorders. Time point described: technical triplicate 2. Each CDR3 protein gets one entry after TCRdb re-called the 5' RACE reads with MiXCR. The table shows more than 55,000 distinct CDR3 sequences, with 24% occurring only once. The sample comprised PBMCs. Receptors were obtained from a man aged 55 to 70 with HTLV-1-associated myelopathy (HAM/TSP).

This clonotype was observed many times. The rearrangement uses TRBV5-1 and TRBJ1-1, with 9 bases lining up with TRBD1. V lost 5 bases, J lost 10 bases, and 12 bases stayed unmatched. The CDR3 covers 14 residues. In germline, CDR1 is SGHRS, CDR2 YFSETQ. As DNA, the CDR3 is TGCGCCAGCAGAGAAACAGGGGGCGGTACGTTAGCTTTCTTT. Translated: CASRETGGGTLAFF.

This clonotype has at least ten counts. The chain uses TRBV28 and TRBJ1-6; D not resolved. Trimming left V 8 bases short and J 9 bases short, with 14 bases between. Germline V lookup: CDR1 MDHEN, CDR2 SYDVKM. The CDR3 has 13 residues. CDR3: CASHWRIGSPLHF. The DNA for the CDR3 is TGTGCCAGCCATTGGAGGATAGGTTCACCCCTCCACTTT.

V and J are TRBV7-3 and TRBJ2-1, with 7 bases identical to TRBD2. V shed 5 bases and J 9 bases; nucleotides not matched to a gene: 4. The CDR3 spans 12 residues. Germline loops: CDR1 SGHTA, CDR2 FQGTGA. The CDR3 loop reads CASSPTGGEQFF. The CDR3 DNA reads TGTGCCAGCAGCCCCACGGGAGGTGAGCAGTTCTTC. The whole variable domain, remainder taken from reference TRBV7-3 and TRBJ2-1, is GAGVSQTPSNKVTEKGKYVELRCDPISGHTALYWYRQSLGQGPEFLIYFQGTGAADDSGLPNDRFFAVRPEGSVSTLKIQRTERGDSAVYLCASSPTGGEQFFGPGTRLTVL.

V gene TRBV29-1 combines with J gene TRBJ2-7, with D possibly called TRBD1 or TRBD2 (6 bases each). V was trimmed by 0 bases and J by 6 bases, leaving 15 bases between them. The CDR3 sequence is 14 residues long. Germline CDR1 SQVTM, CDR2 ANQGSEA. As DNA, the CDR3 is TGCAGCGTTGAAGATTTGGGGGGCCGGGCCGAGCAGTACTTC. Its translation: CSVEDLGGRAEQYF.

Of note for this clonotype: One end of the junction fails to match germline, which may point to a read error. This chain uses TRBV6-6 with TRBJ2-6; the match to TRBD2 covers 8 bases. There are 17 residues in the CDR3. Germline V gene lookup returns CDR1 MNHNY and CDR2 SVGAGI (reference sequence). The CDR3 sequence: CASSPGGVWSGTNVLTF. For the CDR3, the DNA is TGTGCCAGCAGTCCCGGGGGGGTATGGTCTGGGACCAACGTCCTGACTTTC.

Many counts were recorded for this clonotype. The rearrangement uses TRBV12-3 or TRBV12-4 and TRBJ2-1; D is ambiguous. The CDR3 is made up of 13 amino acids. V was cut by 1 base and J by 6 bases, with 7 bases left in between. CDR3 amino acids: CASSLGVSNEQFF. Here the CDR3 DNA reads TGTGCCAGCAGTTTAGGGGTCAGCAATGAGCAGTTCTTC.

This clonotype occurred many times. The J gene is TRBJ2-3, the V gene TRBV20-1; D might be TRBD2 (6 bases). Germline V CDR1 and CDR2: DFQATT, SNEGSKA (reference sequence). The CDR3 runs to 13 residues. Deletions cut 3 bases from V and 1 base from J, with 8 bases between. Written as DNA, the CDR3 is TGCAGTGCTAGGGCTAGCGGCACAGATACGCAGTATTTT. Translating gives CSARASGTDTQYF.

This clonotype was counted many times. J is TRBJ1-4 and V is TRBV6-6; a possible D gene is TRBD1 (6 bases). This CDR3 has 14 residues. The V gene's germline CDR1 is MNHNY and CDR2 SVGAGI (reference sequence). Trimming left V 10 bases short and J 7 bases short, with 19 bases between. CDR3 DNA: TGTGCCACCTTTTTCCAGGGGTCGGGTGAAAAACTGTTTTTT. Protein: CATFFQGSGEKLFF.

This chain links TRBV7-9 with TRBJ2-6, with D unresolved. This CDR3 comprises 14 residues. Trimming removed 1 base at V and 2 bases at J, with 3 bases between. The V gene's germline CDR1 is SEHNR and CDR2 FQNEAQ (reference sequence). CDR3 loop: CASSLVTGANVLTF. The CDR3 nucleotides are TGTGCCAGCAGCTTAGTCACTGGGGCCAACGTCCTGACTTTC.

The DNA of the CDR3 is TGTGCCAGCAGTTTCGCTCAGGAGATCCTCTACGAGCAGTACTTC. It encodes CASSFAQEILYEQYF. The genes are TRBV28 and TRBJ2-7; D ambiguous. The CDR3 has 15 amino acids. V lost 3 bases and J 3 bases, leaving 15 bases between the germline ends. Germline V gene data show CDR1 as MDHEN and CDR2 as SYDVKM. Variable domain in full (rest from reference TRBV28 and TRBJ2-7): DVKVTQSSRYLVKRTGEKVFLECVQDMDHENMFWYRQDPGLGLRLIYFSYDVKMKEKGDIPEGYSVSREKKERFSLILESASTNQTSMYLCASSFAQEILYEQYFGPGTRLTVT.

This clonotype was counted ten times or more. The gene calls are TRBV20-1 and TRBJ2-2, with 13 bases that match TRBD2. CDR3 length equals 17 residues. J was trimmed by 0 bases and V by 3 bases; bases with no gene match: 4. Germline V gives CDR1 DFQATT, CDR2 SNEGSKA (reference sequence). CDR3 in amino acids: CSARGLAGRANTGELFF. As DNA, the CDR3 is TGCAGTGCTAGGGGACTAGCGGGGAGGGCGAACACCGGGGAGCTGTTTTTT.

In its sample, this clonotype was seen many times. Here the CDR3 reads CASSEGGTNYGYTF. Written as DNA, the CDR3 is TGTGCCAGCAGCGAGGGGGGGACTAACTATGGCTACACCTTC. J is TRBJ1-2 and V is TRBV9; D possibly corresponds to TRBD1 (6 bases). The V gene lost 3 bases and the J gene lost 0 bases, with 9 bases spanning the gap. Germline V CDR1 and CDR2: SGDLS, YYNGEE. The CDR3 is 14 residues long.

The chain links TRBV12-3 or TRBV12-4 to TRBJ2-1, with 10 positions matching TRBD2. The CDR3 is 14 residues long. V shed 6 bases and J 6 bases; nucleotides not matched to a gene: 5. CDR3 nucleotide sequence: TGTGCCAGCAGACATTCTAGCGGGAGCAATGAGCAGTTCTTC. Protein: CASRHSSGSNEQFF.

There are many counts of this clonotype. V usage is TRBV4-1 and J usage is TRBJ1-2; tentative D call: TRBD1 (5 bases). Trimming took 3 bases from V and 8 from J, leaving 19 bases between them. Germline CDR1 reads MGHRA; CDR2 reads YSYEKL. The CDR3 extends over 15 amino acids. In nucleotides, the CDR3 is TGCGCCAGCAGCCACTCAGGGACGAGGGCGGGCGGCTACACCTTC. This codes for CASSHSGTRAGGYTF.

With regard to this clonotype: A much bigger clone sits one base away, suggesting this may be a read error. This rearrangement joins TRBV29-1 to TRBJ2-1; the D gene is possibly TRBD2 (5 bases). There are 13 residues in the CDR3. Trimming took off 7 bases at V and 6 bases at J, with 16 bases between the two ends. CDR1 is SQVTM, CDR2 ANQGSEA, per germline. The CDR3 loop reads CSAGGGSVNEQFF. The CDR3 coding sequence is TGCAGCGCTGGTGGTGGGAGTGTCAATGAGCAGTTCTTC.

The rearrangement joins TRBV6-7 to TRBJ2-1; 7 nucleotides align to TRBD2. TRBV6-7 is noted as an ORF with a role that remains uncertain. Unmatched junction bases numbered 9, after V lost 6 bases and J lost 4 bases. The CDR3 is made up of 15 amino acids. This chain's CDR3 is CASRFSGKVYNEQFF. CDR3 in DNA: TGTGCCAGCAGATTCAGCGGGAAAGTATACAATGAGCAGTTCTTC.

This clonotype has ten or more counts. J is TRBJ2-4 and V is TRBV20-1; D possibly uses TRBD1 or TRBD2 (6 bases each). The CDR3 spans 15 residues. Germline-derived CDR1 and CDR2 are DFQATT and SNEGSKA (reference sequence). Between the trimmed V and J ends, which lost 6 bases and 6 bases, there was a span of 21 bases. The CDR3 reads CSAPDRRDDPNIQYF. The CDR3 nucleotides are TGCAGTGCCCCCGACAGGCGGGATGACCCAAACATTCAGTACTTC.

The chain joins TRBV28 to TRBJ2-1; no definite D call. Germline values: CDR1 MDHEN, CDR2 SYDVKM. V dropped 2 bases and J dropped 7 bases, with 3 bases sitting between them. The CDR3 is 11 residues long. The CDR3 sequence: CASSLINEQFF. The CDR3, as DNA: TGTGCCAGCAGTTTAATTAATGAGCAGTTCTTC.

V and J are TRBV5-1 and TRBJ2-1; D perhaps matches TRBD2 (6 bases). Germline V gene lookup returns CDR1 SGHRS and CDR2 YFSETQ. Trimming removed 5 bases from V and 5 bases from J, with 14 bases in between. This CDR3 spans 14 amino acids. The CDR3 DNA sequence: TGCGCCAGCAGGGCAACCTGGGGGGACAATGAGCAGTTCTTC. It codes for CASRATWGDNEQFF.

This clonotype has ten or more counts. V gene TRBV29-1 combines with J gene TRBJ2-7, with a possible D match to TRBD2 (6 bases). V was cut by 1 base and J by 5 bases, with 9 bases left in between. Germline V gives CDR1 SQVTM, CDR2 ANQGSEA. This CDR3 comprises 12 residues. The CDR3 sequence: CSVEGRAHEQYF. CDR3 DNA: TGCAGCGTTGAAGGGAGGGCCCACGAGCAGTACTTC.

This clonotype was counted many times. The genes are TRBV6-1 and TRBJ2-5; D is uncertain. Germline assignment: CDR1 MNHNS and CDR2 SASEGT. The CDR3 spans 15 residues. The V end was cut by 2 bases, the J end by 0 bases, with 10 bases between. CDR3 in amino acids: CASSENSGYQETQYF. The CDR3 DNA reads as TGTGCCAGCAGTGAAAACAGTGGCTACCAAGAGACCCAGTACTTC.

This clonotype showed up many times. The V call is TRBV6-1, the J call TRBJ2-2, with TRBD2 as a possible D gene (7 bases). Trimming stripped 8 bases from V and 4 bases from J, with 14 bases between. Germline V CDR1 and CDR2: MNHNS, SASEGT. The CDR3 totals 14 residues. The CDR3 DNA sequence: TGTGCCAGCCAAGCCGGGGGGCGCACCGGGGAGCTGTTTTTT. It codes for CASQAGGRTGELFF.

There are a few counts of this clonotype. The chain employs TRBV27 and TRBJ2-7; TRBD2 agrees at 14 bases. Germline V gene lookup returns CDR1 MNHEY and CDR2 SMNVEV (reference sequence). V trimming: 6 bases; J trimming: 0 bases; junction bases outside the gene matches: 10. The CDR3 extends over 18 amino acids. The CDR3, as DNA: TGTGCCAGCAGCTCCCGGACTAGCGGGAGGTACCTCTCCTACGAGCAGTACTTC. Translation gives CASSSRTSGRYLSYEQYF.

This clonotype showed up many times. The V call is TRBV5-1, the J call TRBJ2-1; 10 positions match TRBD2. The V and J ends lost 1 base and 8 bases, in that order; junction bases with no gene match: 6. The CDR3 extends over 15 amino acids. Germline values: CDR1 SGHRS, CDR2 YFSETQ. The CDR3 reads CASSLISGRVDEQFF. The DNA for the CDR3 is TGCGCCAGCAGCTTGATAAGCGGGAGGGTCGATGAGCAGTTCTTC.

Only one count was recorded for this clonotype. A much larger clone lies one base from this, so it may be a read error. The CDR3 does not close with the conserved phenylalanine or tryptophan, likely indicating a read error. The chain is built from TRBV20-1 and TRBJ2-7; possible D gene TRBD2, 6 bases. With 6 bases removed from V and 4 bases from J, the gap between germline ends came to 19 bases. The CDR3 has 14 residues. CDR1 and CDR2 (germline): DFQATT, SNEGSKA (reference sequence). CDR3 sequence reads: CSAAVGRHVYEQYS. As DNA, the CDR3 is TGCAGTGCCGCCGTCGGGAGACACGTTTACGAGCAGTACTCC.

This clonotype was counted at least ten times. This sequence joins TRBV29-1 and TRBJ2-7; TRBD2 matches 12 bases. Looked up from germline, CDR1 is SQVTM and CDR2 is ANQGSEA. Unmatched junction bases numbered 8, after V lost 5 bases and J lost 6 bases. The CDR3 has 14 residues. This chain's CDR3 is CSVCFASGRAEQYF. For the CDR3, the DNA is TGCAGCGTTTGTTTTGCTAGCGGGAGGGCCGAGCAGTACTTC.

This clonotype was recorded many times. CDR3: CASSLGVQNEKLFF. The CDR3 DNA sequence: TGCGCCAGCAGCTTAGGGGTTCAGAATGAAAAACTGTTTTTT. This chain uses TRBV5-1 with TRBJ1-4; a possible D gene is TRBD1 (5 bases). The CDR3 is 14 amino acids. The V end was cut by 2 bases, the J end by 5 bases, with 10 bases between. CDR1 is SGHRS and CDR2 is YFSETQ in the germline V gene.